What follows is one T cell receptor (beta chain) and its context. As yet, its antigen is unknown. The source of the sample is a study of vaccination effects on CD4 cells after COVID-19. The wider study: Antigen-specific CD4+ T cells were expanded (with viral peptide pools) by the ViraFEST assay ahead of sequencing. Sample collection from a couple of convalescent patients occurred 16 days and one week before vaccination.

Study results and caveats: Spike-reactive clones found after vaccination in convalescents were mainly new vaccine-induced clones.

After less than twelve days in culture, the CD4+ T cells were isolated. CDR3 length: 11 amino acids. Germline V lookup: CDR1 GTSNPN, CDR2 SVGIG (reference sequence). V was trimmed by 2 bases and J by 8 bases, leaving 8 bases between them. Sequencing used immunoSEQ multiplex PCR; TCRdb keeps in-frame clones, though not all of them. The sample has 45,000 to 60,000 clones, around 76% seen once. Sequencing was performed on CD4+ T cells from PBMCs cultured without peptide, taken before COVID-19 vaccination. The chain joins TRBV30 to TRBJ2-3; D uncertain. This TCR was recovered from a human donor who had a prior SARS-CoV-2 infection. The CDR3 reads CAWSRPTTQYF. CDR3 bases: TGTGCCTGGAGTCGACCCACTACGCAGTATTTT.